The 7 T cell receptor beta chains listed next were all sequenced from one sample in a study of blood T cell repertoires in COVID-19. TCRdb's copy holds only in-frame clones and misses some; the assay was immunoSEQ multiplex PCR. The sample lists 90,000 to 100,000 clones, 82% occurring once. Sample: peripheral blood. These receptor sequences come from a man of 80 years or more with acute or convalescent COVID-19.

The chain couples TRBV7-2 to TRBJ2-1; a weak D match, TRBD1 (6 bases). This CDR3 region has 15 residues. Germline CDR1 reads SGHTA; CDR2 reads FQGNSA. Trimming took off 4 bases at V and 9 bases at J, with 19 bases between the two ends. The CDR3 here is CASSSLPGQSAEQFF. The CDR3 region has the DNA TGTGCCAGCAGCTCGCTCCCCGGACAGTCGGCTGAGCAGTTCTTC.

CDR3 nucleotide sequence: TGTGCCAGCAGCTTAAGAGGCGGCGGGGGGGCCCACGAGCAGTACTTC. It encodes CASSLRGGGGAHEQYF. The V gene is TRBV7-6, the J gene TRBJ2-7; 9 bases fit TRBD2. The CDR3 runs to 16 residues. V dropped 2 bases and J dropped 5; count of bases not matched to a gene: 10. CDR1 SGHVS and CDR2 FNYEAQ come from the germline V gene.

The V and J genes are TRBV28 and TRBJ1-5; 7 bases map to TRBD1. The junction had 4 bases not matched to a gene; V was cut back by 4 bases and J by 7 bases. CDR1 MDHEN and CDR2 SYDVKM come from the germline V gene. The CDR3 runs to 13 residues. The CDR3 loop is CASSSYRGQPQHF. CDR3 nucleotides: TGTGCCAGCAGTTCGTACAGGGGACAGCCCCAGCATTTT.

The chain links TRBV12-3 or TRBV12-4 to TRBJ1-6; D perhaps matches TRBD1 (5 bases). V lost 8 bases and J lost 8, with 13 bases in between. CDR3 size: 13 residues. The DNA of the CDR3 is TGTGCCAGCTCCCCAGGGTTCGATTCACCCCTCCACTTT. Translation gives CASSPGFDSPLHF.

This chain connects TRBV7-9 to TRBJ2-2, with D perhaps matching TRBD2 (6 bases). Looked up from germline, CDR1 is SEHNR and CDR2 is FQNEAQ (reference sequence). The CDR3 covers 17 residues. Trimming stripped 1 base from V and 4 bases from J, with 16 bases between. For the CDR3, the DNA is TGTGCCAGCAGCTTAGGGGATCAGCGGGCCTTCACCGGGGAGCTGTTTTTT. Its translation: CASSLGDQRAFTGELFF.

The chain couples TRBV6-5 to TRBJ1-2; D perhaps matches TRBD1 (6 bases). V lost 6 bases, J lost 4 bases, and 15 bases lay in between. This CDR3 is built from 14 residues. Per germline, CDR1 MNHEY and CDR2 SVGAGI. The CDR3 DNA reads TGTGCCAGCAGACAGCAAGACAGGATCTATGGCTACACCTTC. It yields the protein CASRQQDRIYGYTF.

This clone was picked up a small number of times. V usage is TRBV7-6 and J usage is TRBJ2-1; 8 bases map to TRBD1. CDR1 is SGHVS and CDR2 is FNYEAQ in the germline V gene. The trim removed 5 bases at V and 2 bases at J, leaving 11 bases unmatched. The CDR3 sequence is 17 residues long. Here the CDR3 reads CASSPPTGDNPYNEQFF. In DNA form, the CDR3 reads TGTGCCAGCAGCCCCCCGACAGGGGACAACCCCTACAATGAGCAGTTCTTC.